The 27 T cell receptor beta chains below come from one sample, sequenced in a study of cytomegalovirus exposure and HLA in healthy donors. The PCR made use of 60 Vbeta and 13 Jbeta primers. TCRdb's table, derived via immunoSEQ multiplex PCR, lists solely in-frame clones and lacks some. The repertoire holds 96,000 or so clones, 65% to 80% seen once, with roughly an eighth in the top ten. Sample: PBMCs. The receptors originated from an older woman in good health and CMV-seropositive.

The chain is built from TRBV30 and TRBJ2-1, with TRBD2 as a possible D gene (5 bases). The germline gives CDR1 GTSNPN, CDR2 SVGIG (reference sequence). V lost 5 bases and J 5 bases, leaving 7 bases between the germline ends. The CDR3 is 11 residues long. CDR3 loop: CAWGLNNEQFF. CDR3 coding DNA: TGTGCCTGGGGACTTAACAATGAGCAGTTCTTC.

This sequence joins TRBV18 and TRBJ2-2; 9 bases are a match to TRBD1. The V segment lost 2 bases and the J segment 5 bases; nucleotides outside the gene matches: 3. Germline V gene sequence: CDR1 KGHSH, CDR2 LQKENI. The CDR3 has 15 amino acids. The CDR3 here is CASSPRTGETGELFF. CDR3 in DNA: TGTGCCAGCTCACCAAGGACAGGGGAAACCGGGGAGCTGTTTTTT.

The chain joins TRBV5-1 to TRBJ2-7; 7 nucleotides align to TRBD1. Germline loops: CDR1 SGHRS, CDR2 YFSETQ. The CDR3 sequence is 15 residues long. V dropped 2 bases and J dropped 2; count of bases not matched to a gene: 7. The CDR3 spells CASSFSGTETYEQYF. The CDR3, as DNA: TGCGCCAGCAGCTTTTCCGGGACAGAGACCTACGAGCAGTACTTC.

The chain combines TRBV2 with TRBJ2-7; possible D gene TRBD1, 6 bases. The germline V gene encodes CDR1 SNHLY and CDR2 FYNNEI. The CDR3 sequence is 14 residues long. Trimming left V 7 bases short and J 7 bases short, with 20 bases between. The CDR3 region has the DNA TGTGCCAGCAACCCGGGACACGTTGGGTCGGAGCAGTACTTC. Residues: CASNPGHVGSEQYF.

Regarding this clone: Within the sample, other DNA sequences also encode this same CDR3. This chain connects TRBV4-1 to TRBJ1-5; D gene unclear. Trimming cost V 1 base and J 2 bases, with 9 bases left between them. CDR3 length: 15 amino acids. Germline V lookup: CDR1 MGHRA, CDR2 YSYEKL. This chain's CDR3 is CASSQVGGGNQPQHF. The CDR3 region has the DNA TGCGCCAGCAGCCAAGTTGGAGGAGGCAATCAGCCCCAGCATTTT.

This clone was counted only a few times. The chain links TRBV27 to TRBJ2-2; tentative D call: TRBD2 (5 bases). The CDR3 length is 12 residues. V dropped 6 bases and J dropped 5 bases, with 7 bases sitting between them. Germline lookup yields CDR1 MNHEY and CDR2 SMNVEV (reference sequence). The DNA for the CDR3 is TGTGCCAGCAGGAGGGTAACCGGGGAGCTGTTTTTT. It specifies CASRRVTGELFF.

The chain combines TRBV7-9 with TRBJ2-3, with D possibly TRBD2 on 5 matching bases. The germline gives CDR1 SEHNR, CDR2 FQNEAQ (reference sequence). Trimming pared 5 bases from V and 11 bases from J, leaving 17 bases between. The CDR3 is 13 residues long. The CDR3 loop reads CASSPRTSRGQYF. CDR3 bases: TGTGCCAGCAGCCCCCGGACTTCCCGGGGGCAGTATTTT.

The V gene is TRBV19, the J gene TRBJ1-1, with D possibly being TRBD1 (6 bases). Germline-derived CDR1 and CDR2 are LNHDA and SQIVND (reference sequence). The V end lost 5 bases, the J end lost 5 bases, and 9 bases lay between the germline ends. The CDR3 covers 12 residues. The CDR3 DNA sequence: TGTGCCAGTAGTGGACAGAAAACTGAAGCTTTCTTT. Protein product: CASSGQKTEAFF.

The chain combines TRBV29-1 with TRBJ1-4; D not certain. The CDR3 consists of 12 residues. V shed 7 bases and J shed 5 bases, with 11 bases lying between them. The germline V gene has CDR1 SQVTM and CDR2 ANQGSEA. The DNA for the CDR3 is TGCAGCGCCCAGGCCGTAAATGAAAAACTGTTTTTT. Translation: CSAQAVNEKLFF.

The chain joins TRBV5-1 to TRBJ2-5; D perhaps matches TRBD1 (6 bases). CDR1 is SGHRS, CDR2 YFSETQ, per germline. This CDR3 is built from 16 residues. V lost 4 bases to trimming and J lost 0 bases, with 16 bases between them. The CDR3 sequence is CASSLPGQSNQETQYF. The CDR3 DNA is TGCGCCAGCAGCCTTCCAGGACAGTCAAACCAAGAGACCCAGTACTTC. Drawing the rest from reference TRBV5-1 and TRBJ2-5, the complete variable domain is KAGVTQTPRYLIKTRGQQVTLSCSPISGHRSVSWYQQTPGQGLQFLFEYFSETQRNKGNFPGRFSGRQFSNSRSEMNVSTLELGDSALYLCASSLPGQSNQETQYFGPGTRLLVL.

The J gene is TRBJ2-3, the V gene TRBV4-2, with 8 bases that match TRBD1. Germline V CDR1 and CDR2: LGHNA, YNFKEQ. The J segment lost 7 bases and the V segment lost 0 bases, leaving 3 bases of the junction unmatched. CDR3 size: 14 residues. The CDR3 nucleotides are TGTGCCAGCAGCCAAGAGTACAGGGGGAATACGCAGTATTTT. This codes for CASSQEYRGNTQYF.

The V and J genes are TRBV11-2 and TRBJ2-2; 12 bases map to TRBD2. V shed 4 bases, J shed 4 bases, and the junction held 7 bases outside the gene matches. The CDR3 is 17 amino acids. CDR1 SGHAT and CDR2 FQNNGV come from the germline V gene. The CDR3 nucleotides are TGTGCCAGCAGCTACCGGGGACTAGCGGGCCTCACCGGGGAGCTGTTTTTT. It codes for CASSYRGLAGLTGELFF.

The J gene is TRBJ2-2, the V gene TRBV6-5; possible D gene TRBD1, 6 bases. The CDR3 covers 14 residues. Germline lookup yields CDR1 MNHEY and CDR2 SVGAGI. V was cut by 6 bases and J by 1 base, with 9 bases left in between. CDR3 loop: CASRTQGNTGELFF. The CDR3 bases are TGTGCCAGCAGAACACAGGGGAACACCGGGGAGCTGTTTTTT.

V is TRBV19 and J is TRBJ1-5, with D possibly being TRBD1 (5 bases). The CDR3 is made up of 15 amino acids. CDR1 and CDR2 from the germline V gene are LNHDA and SQIVND (reference sequence). Trimming stripped 3 bases from V and 9 bases from J, with 18 bases between. CDR3: CASSISDTLPRPQHF. The CDR3 nucleotides are TGTGCCAGTAGTATCTCGGACACCCTGCCCCGGCCCCAGCATTTT.

DNA for the CDR3: TGTGCCAGCAGGGAGGCTCCGGGCACCGGGGAGCTGTTTTTT. It encodes CASREAPGTGELFF. V usage is TRBV6-5 and J usage is TRBJ2-2; a possible D gene is TRBD2 (5 bases). The CDR3 is made up of 14 amino acids. Looked up from germline, CDR1 is MNHEY and CDR2 is SVGAGI. Trimming removed 6 bases at V and 4 bases at J, with 12 bases between.

The V and J genes are TRBV6-6 and TRBJ1-5, with a possible D match to TRBD1 (5 bases). Trimming cost V 4 bases and J 0 bases, with 13 bases left between them. Germline CDR1 is MNHNY and CDR2 is SVGAGI (reference sequence). The CDR3 extends over 16 amino acids. CDR3 DNA sequence: TGTGCCAGCAGTTCGCGGGACGGACATAGCAATCAGCCCCAGCATTTT. It specifies CASSSRDGHSNQPQHF.

This chain uses TRBV28 with TRBJ1-5; D is perhaps TRBD1 (5 bases). V was cut by 6 bases and J by 1 base, with 13 bases left in between. CDR3 length: 15 residues. CDR1 and CDR2 (germline): MDHEN, SYDVKM. The CDR3 bases are TGTGCCAGCAGAGCTGGGGGGAAGAGCAATCAGCCCCAGCATTTT. Amino acids: CASRAGGKSNQPQHF.

This rearrangement joins TRBV7-3 to TRBJ2-3, with TRBD1 matching over 7 bases. V was pared by 1 base and J by 1 base, with 8 bases of the junction left unmatched. The CDR3 has 17 amino acids. CDR1 and CDR2 from the germline V gene are SGHTA and FQGTGA. The CDR3, as DNA: TGTGCCAGCAGCTTAAGTGCAGGGGGTGGTGGCACAGATACGCAGTATTTT. Translation: CASSLSAGGGGTDTQYF.

V and J are TRBV7-3 and TRBJ2-1; D remains unclear. CDR3 length equals 13 residues. Germline assignment: CDR1 SGHTA and CDR2 FQGTGA. The ends were cut back, 4 bases at V and 3 bases at J, with 7 bases in the middle. Here the CDR3 DNA reads TGTGCCAGCAGCTACGGTTACTACAATGAGCAGTTCTTC. Protein product: CASSYGYYNEQFF.

The CDR3 is CASRTGQGISQPQHF. The CDR3 coding sequence is TGTGCCAGTAGGACGGGACAGGGGATCTCTCAGCCCCAGCATTTT. The V and J genes are TRBV19 and TRBJ1-5, with TRBD1 matching 10 bases. The length of the CDR3 is 15 residues. The V gene end was trimmed by 6 bases and the J gene end by 6 bases; junction bases not matched to a gene: 8. Per the germline V gene, CDR1 is LNHDA and CDR2 is SQIVND (reference sequence).

This clone turned up a few times. V usage is TRBV6-5 and J usage is TRBJ1-4; 8 nucleotides line up with TRBD1. CDR3 length: 14 residues. Looked up from germline, CDR1 is MNHEY and CDR2 is SVGAGI. J gave up 3 bases and V 6 bases, and 3 bases lay outside the gene matches. For the CDR3, the DNA is TGTGCCAGCAGGACGGGACAGGCTAATGAAAAACTGTTTTTT. Residues: CASRTGQANEKLFF.

CDR3 in amino acids: CASSLRTADSYEQYF. CDR3 nucleotides: TGTGCCAGCAGCTTGAGAACCGCGGACAGCTACGAGCAGTACTTC. The rearrangement joins TRBV7-2 to TRBJ2-7; a possible D gene is TRBD1 (6 bases). V was clipped by 3 bases and J by 3 bases, with 15 bases between them. The CDR3 contains 15 residues. Germline assignment: CDR1 SGHTA and CDR2 FQGNSA.

V usage is TRBV2 and J usage is TRBJ2-7; 9 bases match TRBD2. The CDR3 sequence is 15 residues long. Germline trimming cut 9 bases from V and 1 base from J; bases unmatched to any gene: 10. Per germline, CDR1 SNHLY and CDR2 FYNNEI. The CDR3 bases are TGTGCCAGTAGAGTCGGACTAGCGCTTTCCTACGAGCAGTACTTC. As protein: CASRVGLALSYEQYF.

V is TRBV9 and J is TRBJ2-1, with D tentatively TRBD2 (5 bases). V lost 4 bases to trimming and J lost 0 bases, with 14 bases between them. CDR1 is SGDLS and CDR2 is YYNGEE in the germline V gene. This CDR3 has 16 amino acids. CDR3 protein: CASSSRGGYSYNEQFF. CDR3 coding DNA: TGTGCCAGCAGCTCCCGGGGTGGTTACTCCTACAATGAGCAGTTCTTC.

The chain uses TRBV5-1 and TRBJ2-7; 7 nucleotides match TRBD1. V trimming: 0 bases; J trimming: 6 bases; junction bases outside the gene matches: 6. This CDR3 is 14 amino acids long. Germline values: CDR1 SGHRS, CDR2 YFSETQ. CDR3 sequence (DNA): TGCGCCAGCAGCTTGGGTACAGGGGTAGGCGAGCAGTACTTC. This gives the protein CASSLGTGVGEQYF.

For the CDR3, the DNA is TGTGCCAGTTCCTCCGGGACTAGCGGCCAAGAGACCCAGTACTTC. It yields the protein CASSSGTSGQETQYF. This chain uses TRBV19 with TRBJ2-5; TRBD2 matches at 11 bases. The CDR3 sequence is 15 residues long. V was pared by 8 bases and J by 1 base, with 6 bases of the junction left unmatched. Germline V gene data show CDR1 as LNHDA and CDR2 as SQIVND (reference sequence).

This clone has a handful of counts. The chain couples TRBV29-1 to TRBJ2-3; TRBD1 matches at 9 bases. In germline, CDR1 is SQVTM, CDR2 ANQGSEA. J lost 0 bases, V lost 5 bases, and 9 bases had no gene match. The length of the CDR3 is 16 residues. The CDR3 here is CSVKGTGTGSTDTQYF. The DNA for the CDR3 is TGCAGCGTTAAAGGGACCGGGACAGGGAGCACAGATACGCAGTATTTT.